These 22 T cell receptor beta chains originate from one sample sequenced in a study of regulatory T cells in long-lasting Graves disease. Combining iRepertoire HTBI primers with Arm-PCR of CDR3 regions, the authors built TCR beta libraries. TCRdb analysed the multiplex PCR reads with MiXCR anew, one entry per CDR3 protein. The sample carries roughly 430,000 distinct CDR3 sequences, roughly a fifth recorded once. Indicated time point: persistent/refractory GD, antithyroid drugs over 5 years with positive TRAb. Extracted RNA from PBMCs served as the source of the TCR library. Specimen: peripheral blood mononuclear cells (PBMCs), collected when the disease was refractory, from a patient treated with antithyroid drugs. The receptors come from a female donor with Graves disease.

In this sample, this clonotype turned up a few times. The chain employs TRBV3-1 and TRBJ1-1; the D is unclear. The CDR3 has 14 amino acids. V lost 4 bases to trimming and J lost 4 bases, with 13 bases between them. CDR1 and CDR2 (germline): LGHDT, YNNKEL (reference sequence). In DNA, the CDR3 is TGTGCCAGCAGCCTCCAATCTCCCGCCACTGAAGCTTTCTTT. This translates into CASSLQSPATEAFF.

This clonotype was seen ten or more times. The chain employs TRBV2 and TRBJ1-2; 7 nucleotides align to TRBD1. The CDR3 is 16 residues long. The ends lost 4 bases at V and 4 bases at J; junction bases unmatched: 12. CDR1 SNHLY and CDR2 FYNNEI come from the germline V gene. CDR3 sequence (DNA): TGTGCCAGCAGTGTATCTCAGGGGGGGGGAGGCTATGGCTACACCTTC. It specifies CASSVSQGGGGYGYTF.

The chain employs TRBV28 and TRBJ1-3; D unresolved. Trimming stripped 1 base from V and 3 bases from J, with 7 bases between. CDR3 size: 14 residues. Germline V gene data show CDR1 as MDHEN and CDR2 as SYDVKM. CDR3 region: CASSLSSGGNTIYF. In DNA, the CDR3 is TGTGCCAGCAGTTTATCCAGCGGTGGAAACACCATATATTTT. Drawing the rest from reference TRBV28 and TRBJ1-3, the complete variable domain is DVKVTQSSRYLVKRTGEKVFLECVQDMDHENMFWYRQDPGLGLRLIYFSYDVKMKEKGDIPEGYSVSREKKERFSLILESASTNQTSMYLCASSLSSGGNTIYFGEGSWLTVV.

Written as DNA, the CDR3 is TGTGCCAGCAGCTCACAGGGAGCAACCCTGGGGGAGCAGTACTTC. This gives the protein CASSSQGATLGEQYF. The V call is TRBV3-1, the J call TRBJ2-7; possibly TRBD1 for D (6 bases). The germline V gene encodes CDR1 LGHDT and CDR2 YNNKEL (reference sequence). The V gene lost 5 bases and the J gene lost 7 bases, with 21 bases spanning the gap. The CDR3 has 15 residues.

This clonotype was seen repeatedly, ten times or more. This chain joins TRBV28 and TRBJ2-5; 7 nucleotides line up with TRBD2. CDR3 length: 15 amino acids. V lost 7 bases, J lost 3 bases, and 11 bases stayed unmatched. Germline V gives CDR1 MDHEN, CDR2 SYDVKM. CDR3 protein: CASTQRGGGKETQYF. DNA of the CDR3: TGTGCCAGCACCCAGCGCGGGGGAGGTAAAGAGACCCAGTACTTC. The full variable domain, its missing parts supplied by reference TRBV28 and TRBJ2-5, is DVKVTQSSRYLVKRTGEKVFLECVQDMDHENMFWYRQDPGLGLRLIYFSYDVKMKEKGDIPEGYSVSREKKERFSLILESASTNQTSMYLCASTQRGGGKETQYFGPGTRLLVL.

This clonotype came up many times. The rearrangement joins TRBV9 to TRBJ1-4; D is unclear. Germline CDR1 reads SGDLS; CDR2 reads YYNGEE. V lost 0 bases, J lost 5 bases, and 8 bases lay in between. The CDR3 consists of 14 residues. This CDR3 is CASSVEGGNEKLFF. DNA for the CDR3: TGTGCCAGCAGCGTAGAAGGTGGGAATGAAAAACTGTTTTTT.

In this sample, this clonotype turned up many times. This chain connects TRBV12-3 or TRBV12-4 to TRBJ2-4, with no clear D. The CDR3 spans 14 residues. The V and J ends lost 4 bases and 3 bases respectively, with 10 bases between them. The CDR3 region has the DNA TGTGCCAGCAGTTCGGACGGTGTCAAAAACATTCAGTACTTC. The encoded protein is CASSSDGVKNIQYF.

This clonotype was seen more than once but under ten times. The V call is TRBV5-1, the J call TRBJ1-1, with D unclear. The CDR3 has 15 residues. CDR1 SGHRS and CDR2 YFSETQ come from the germline V gene. V was cut by 0 bases and J by 6 bases, with 15 bases left in between. This chain's CDR3 is CASSLETSHPAEAFF. In DNA, the CDR3 is TGCGCCAGCAGCTTGGAGACCTCTCATCCAGCTGAAGCTTTCTTT.

About this clonotype itself: One end of the junction is discordant with germline, which a read error may explain. J is TRBJ1-5 and V is TRBV6-1; D gene unclear. The CDR3 is made up of 15 amino acids. Germline V gene lookup returns CDR1 MNHNS and CDR2 SASEGT. In DNA, the CDR3 is TGTGCCAGCATTCCGAGTGGGCTGAGGAATCGGCCCCAGCATTTT. Amino acids: CASIPSGLRNRPQHF.

In this sample, this clonotype turned up many times. The V and J genes are TRBV19 and TRBJ2-5; D remains unclear. The germline CDR1 and CDR2 sequences are LNHDA and SQIVND (reference sequence). Trimming took off 5 bases at V and 7 bases at J, with 14 bases between the two ends. The CDR3 totals 13 residues. The CDR3 loop is CASSDDGVGTQYF. The CDR3 DNA sequence: TGTGCCAGTAGTGATGACGGTGTCGGGACCCAGTACTTC.

This rearrangement joins TRBV19 to TRBJ1-1, with 8 bases fitting TRBD1. J lost 6 bases, V lost 5 bases, and 20 bases had no gene match. The CDR3 sequence is 18 residues long. From germline, CDR1 is LNHDA and CDR2 SQIVND (reference sequence). The CDR3 reads CASSPRYGEQGVFAEAFF. The CDR3 nucleotides read TGTGCCAGTAGTCCACGATACGGGGAACAGGGGGTTTTTGCTGAAGCTTTCTTT.

This clonotype is a singleton in its sample. CDR3 residues: CASSGILAGHSYEQYF. Written as DNA, the CDR3 is TGTGCCAGCAGCGGAATTCTAGCGGGGCACTCCTACGAGCAGTACTTC. V is TRBV7-9 and J is TRBJ2-7; 9 bases are a match to TRBD2. The CDR3 spans 16 residues. Trimming at V came to 5 bases and at J to 0 bases, leaving 8 bases not matched to a gene. CDR1 SEHNR and CDR2 FQNEAQ come from the germline V gene (reference sequence).

This clonotype was recorded many times. The V gene is TRBV28, the J gene TRBJ2-7, with 11 positions matching TRBD1. The CDR3 has 16 amino acids. Germline loops: CDR1 MDHEN, CDR2 SYDVKM. V lost 3 bases and J lost 2; bases outside the gene matches: 6. The CDR3 DNA sequence: TGTGCCAGCAGTTTCCCTGGACAGGGGGCTACCTACGAGCAGTACTTC. Translation: CASSFPGQGATYEQYF.

This clonotype was seen only a few times. The chain joins TRBV14 to TRBJ2-4; D unresolved. The CDR3 is 16 residues long. The V end was cut by 0 bases, the J end by 1 base, with 10 bases between. CDR1 is SGHDN and CDR2 is FVKESK in the germline V gene. The CDR3: CASSQEEGNAKNIQYF. The CDR3 DNA follows: TGTGCCAGCAGCCAAGAAGAAGGCAACGCCAAAAACATTCAGTACTTC.

This clonotype was counted only a few times. This rearrangement joins TRBV20-1 to TRBJ2-7, with a weak D call TRBD1 (6 bases). From germline, CDR1 is DFQATT and CDR2 SNEGSKA (reference sequence). The CDR3 consists of 15 residues. Between the trimmed V and J ends, which lost 1 base and 3 bases, there was a span of 16 bases. CDR3 DNA sequence: TGCAGTGCTAGAGCCCACCAGGACAGCGACTACGAGCAGTACTTC. This gives the protein CSARAHQDSDYEQYF.

There are a few counts of this clonotype. V gene TRBV29-1 combines with J gene TRBJ2-7, with 9 nucleotides matching TRBD1. Germline CDR1 and CDR2: SQVTM and ANQGSEA. V lost 4 bases, J lost 5 bases, and 6 bases stayed unmatched. The CDR3 is 13 residues long. The DNA for the CDR3 is TGCAGCGTTGCAACAGGGGGCATCGACGAGCAGTACTTC. As protein: CSVATGGIDEQYF.

Comment on this clonotype: This clone may be a read error of a much larger clone one base away. No conserved phenylalanine or tryptophan ends this CDR3, so it is likely a read error. J is TRBJ1-4 and V is TRBV29-1; 9 bases agree with TRBD1. In germline, CDR1 is SQVTM, CDR2 ANQGSEA. The ends lost 4 bases at V and 8 bases at J; junction bases unmatched: 2. The CDR3 contains 12 residues. CDR3 in DNA: TGCAGCGTTGGACAGGGGGGCGAAAAACTGTTTTCT. This translates into CSVGQGGEKLFS.

The genes are TRBV6-1 and TRBJ2-2, with 10 bases fitting TRBD2. J gave up 6 bases and V 6 bases, and 10 bases lay outside the gene matches. The CDR3 length is 16 residues. Per germline, CDR1 MNHNS and CDR2 SASEGT. The CDR3 DNA sequence: TGTGCCAGCAGCCCGCACCTAGCGGGAGCTTCCGGGGAGCTGTTTTTT. Amino acid sequence: CASSPHLAGASGELFF.

This clonotype was counted at least ten times. This chain connects TRBV28 to TRBJ1-2; 9 positions agree with TRBD1. CDR3 size: 14 residues. Germline V gene data show CDR1 as MDHEN and CDR2 as SYDVKM. The junction had 4 bases not matched to a gene; V was cut back by 1 base and J by 7 bases. Here the CDR3 reads CASSLLRQGGGYTF. The CDR3 DNA is TGTGCCAGCAGTTTATTAAGACAGGGGGGTGGCTACACCTTC.

This rearrangement joins TRBV6-2 or TRBV6-3 to TRBJ2-3; a possible D gene is TRBD1 (5 bases). The V and J ends lost 6 bases and 2 bases respectively, with 15 bases between them. Germline CDR1 and CDR2: MNHEY and SVGEGT. The CDR3 extends over 15 amino acids. CDR3: CASRLNPGITDTQYF. The CDR3 bases are TGTGCCAGCAGGCTGAATCCAGGGATCACAGATACGCAGTATTTT.

With regard to this clonotype: Given a much more abundant clone one base away, this may be a read error. Here the CDR3 DNA reads TGTGCCAGCAGTACCCTCCGGTCTCGGCCCCAGCATTTT. Protein: CASSTLRSRPQHF. This chain uses TRBV27 with TRBJ1-5; D ambiguous. The ends were cut back, 5 bases at V and 9 bases at J, with 14 bases in the middle. This CDR3 has 13 residues. Looked up from germline, CDR1 is MNHEY and CDR2 is SMNVEV (reference sequence).

This clonotype was seen ten or more times. The chain links TRBV27 to TRBJ2-7, with no clear D. CDR3 length: 12 residues. CDR1 and CDR2 (germline): MNHEY, SMNVEV (reference sequence). Between the trimmed V and J ends, which lost 4 bases and 6 bases, there was a span of 10 bases. The CDR3 nucleotides are TGTGCCAGCAGTTCGTTCGGTCCCGAGCAGTACTTC. This sequence encodes CASSSFGPEQYF.